These 23 T cell receptor beta chains originate from one sample sequenced in a study of blood T cell repertoires in COVID-19. Repertoires were generated with immunoSEQ multiplex PCR, while TCRdb's copy carries only in-frame clones and drops some. The sample lists about 180,000 clones; nearly 90% were seen once. The source material was peripheral blood. The receptors were gathered from a man aged 18-30 years who had recovered from COVID-19.

The V call is TRBV27, the J call TRBJ2-7; D might be TRBD2 (6 bases). The CDR3 sequence is 14 residues long. Germline V gene sequence: CDR1 MNHEY, CDR2 SMNVEV (reference sequence). V lost 0 bases and J 3 bases, leaving 9 bases between the germline ends. This CDR3 reads CASSLSRGIYEQYF. The CDR3 bases are TGTGCCAGCAGTTTATCACGGGGGATCTACGAGCAGTACTTC.

The chain uses TRBV9 and TRBJ2-1; TRBD2 agrees at 14 bases. V lost 2 bases and J lost 7; bases outside the gene matches: 8. Per germline, CDR1 SGDLS and CDR2 YYNGEE. The CDR3 contains 17 residues. The CDR3 sequence: CASSVGLAGASNNEQFF. Here the CDR3 DNA reads TGTGCCAGCAGCGTGGGACTAGCGGGAGCGTCGAATAATGAGCAGTTCTTC. Supplemented by reference TRBV9 and TRBJ2-1, the full variable domain reads DSGVTQTPKHLITATGQRVTLRCSPRSGDLSVYWYQQSLDQGLQFLIQYYNGEERAKGNILERFSAQQFPDLHSELNLSSLELGDSALYFCASSVGLAGASNNEQFFGPGTRLTVL.

This clone was found once. The genes are TRBV5-3 and TRBJ2-7, with 10 positions matching TRBD2. TRBV5-3 is labeled an ORF, and its function is uncertain. This CDR3 region has 17 residues. After removal of 0 bases from V and 0 bases from J, the junction contained 6 bases not matched to a gene. The CDR3 DNA reads as TGTGCCAGAAGCTTGGCTAGCGGGGGCCCCAGCTCCTACGAGCAGTACTTC. Protein sequence: CARSLASGGPSSYEQYF.

This clone appeared once. J is TRBJ2-7 and V is TRBV7-8; TRBD1 matches at 8 bases. Germline assignment: CDR1 SGHVS and CDR2 FQNEAQ. The CDR3 spans 17 residues. Trimming cost V 4 bases and J 3 bases; bases outside gene matches: 14. CDR3 residues: CASSSQPDTGGSYEQYF. DNA of the CDR3: TGTGCCAGCAGCTCCCAACCGGACACAGGGGGAAGCTACGAGCAGTACTTC.

The gene calls are TRBV7-6 and TRBJ2-2, with a tentative D call TRBD1 (6 bases). Germline V gives CDR1 SGHVS, CDR2 FNYEAQ. The CDR3 length is 17 residues. Trimming pared 2 bases from V and 5 bases from J, leaving 18 bases between. CDR3 protein: CASSLIWGRLSTGELFF. As DNA, the CDR3 is TGTGCCAGCAGCTTAATATGGGGGCGACTAAGTACCGGGGAGCTGTTTTTT.

The chain uses TRBV29-1 and TRBJ2-7; the D is unclear. V lost 7 bases and J 6 bases, leaving 10 bases between the germline ends. CDR3 length: 10 amino acids. CDR1 and CDR2 (germline): SQVTM, ANQGSEA. CDR3 sequence reads: CSAREAEQYF. The CDR3 DNA reads as TGCAGCGCCCGTGAGGCCGAGCAGTACTTC.

This chain connects TRBV6-5 to TRBJ2-1; no clear D gene. The germline CDR1 and CDR2 sequences are MNHEY and SVGAGI. The CDR3 contains 15 residues. The ends were cut back, 2 bases at V and 6 bases at J, with 14 bases in the middle. The CDR3 region is CASSYPGFGSNEQFF. Here the CDR3 DNA reads TGTGCCAGCAGTTACCCCGGTTTCGGGTCCAATGAGCAGTTCTTC.

V and J are TRBV11-2 and TRBJ1-5; no clear D. CDR1 SGHAT and CDR2 FQNNGV come from the germline V gene. The germline V and J ends were trimmed by 0 bases and 5 bases, with 8 bases remaining between them. This CDR3 is 14 amino acids long. The CDR3 here is CASSLDGSDQPQHF. In nucleotides, the CDR3 is TGTGCCAGCAGCTTAGATGGGAGCGATCAGCCCCAGCATTTT.

The chain employs TRBV6-5 and TRBJ2-2; tentatively, D is TRBD1 (6 bases). Germline lookup yields CDR1 MNHEY and CDR2 SVGAGI. CDR3 size: 15 residues. Between the trimmed V and J ends, which lost 7 bases and 3 bases, there was a span of 15 bases. Written as DNA, the CDR3 is TGTGCCAGCACTAATGAAGGGGGTCACACCGGGGAGCTGTTTTTT. Its translation is CASTNEGGHTGELFF.

This chain joins TRBV4-1 and TRBJ1-1; D perhaps matches TRBD1 (5 bases). The germline V gene has CDR1 MGHRA and CDR2 YSYEKL. The V and J ends lost 8 bases and 1 base respectively, with 17 bases between them. The CDR3 covers 15 residues. CDR3 residues: CASRDLHHRNTEAFF. CDR3 nucleotides: TGCGCCAGCCGGGACTTACACCACAGGAACACTGAAGCTTTCTTT.

In this sample, this clone turned up a few times. The gene calls are TRBV19 and TRBJ1-5, with D possibly TRBD1 on 6 matching bases. Germline CDR1 is LNHDA and CDR2 is SQIVND (reference sequence). The V gene lost 1 base and the J gene lost 5 bases, with 12 bases spanning the gap. This CDR3 is 15 amino acids long. The CDR3: CASSIVRGFDQPQHF. The CDR3, as DNA: TGTGCCAGTAGTATAGTCAGGGGATTCGATCAGCCCCAGCATTTT.

In its sample, this clone was seen many times. The CDR3 coding sequence is TGTGCCAGCAGCTTGGGGCCAGGGGTAGAGCCCCAGCATTTT. It is translated as CASSLGPGVEPQHF. J is TRBJ1-5 and V is TRBV5-6; possibly TRBD1 for D (6 bases). The CDR3 sequence is 14 residues long. Deletions cut 0 bases from V and 8 bases from J, with 12 bases between. From germline, CDR1 is SGHDT and CDR2 YYEEEE.

V usage is TRBV4-1 and J usage is TRBJ1-2; D ambiguous. Germline values: CDR1 MGHRA, CDR2 YSYEKL. The CDR3 contains 13 residues. The V end lost 7 bases, the J end lost 7 bases, and 16 bases lay between the germline ends. CDR3: CASTPSEGGGYTF. For the CDR3, the DNA is TGCGCCAGCACACCCTCAGAGGGCGGTGGCTACACCTTC.

V gene TRBV6-5 combines with J gene TRBJ2-7; 9 nucleotides align to TRBD1. The CDR3 sequence is 13 residues long. The V gene's germline CDR1 is MNHEY and CDR2 SVGAGI. V was clipped by 4 bases and J by 7 bases; unmatched bases: 5. The CDR3 reads CASSSGTGFEQYF. CDR3 sequence (DNA): TGTGCCAGCAGTTCGGGGACAGGGTTTGAGCAGTACTTC.

This rearrangement joins TRBV7-2 to TRBJ1-2; TRBD1 aligns across 11 bases. The V gene end was trimmed by 5 bases and the J gene end by 8 bases; junction bases not matched to a gene: 10. CDR3 length equals 15 residues. Per the germline V gene, CDR1 is SGHTA and CDR2 is FQGNSA. This CDR3 is CASSPWDRGNGGYTF. DNA of the CDR3: TGTGCCAGCAGCCCATGGGACAGGGGGAACGGAGGCTACACCTTC.

CDR3 nucleotide sequence: TGTGCCAGCAGCTCTGGGACTAGCGGGAGCACAGATACGCAGTATTTT. This encodes CASSSGTSGSTDTQYF. The rearrangement joins TRBV7-3 to TRBJ2-3; 12 bases are shared with TRBD2. With 4 bases clipped from V and 0 bases from J, the junction kept 2 bases outside the gene matches. The CDR3 runs to 16 residues. The germline CDR1 and CDR2 sequences are SGHTA and FQGTGA.

About this clone: Other DNA variants within this sample encode the same CDR3. V gene TRBV5-6 combines with J gene TRBJ2-7; tentative D call: TRBD1 (5 bases). This CDR3 is 13 amino acids long. Per the germline V gene, CDR1 is SGHDT and CDR2 is YYEEEE. V was shortened by 2 bases and J by 1 base, with 7 bases between the two germline ends. As DNA, the CDR3 is TGTGCCAGCAGCTTTCAGGGTTCCTACGAGCAGTACTTC. This codes for CASSFQGSYEQYF.

The V and J genes are TRBV9 and TRBJ2-7, with 12 nucleotides matching TRBD2. V was clipped by 3 bases and J by 5 bases; unmatched bases: 9. CDR3 length: 16 amino acids. The germline CDR1 and CDR2 sequences are SGDLS and YYNGEE. The CDR3 nucleotides read TGTGCCAGCAGCGATGACCTAGCGGGAGGGCCGGACGAGCAGTACTTC. It codes for CASSDDLAGGPDEQYF.

J is TRBJ2-2 and V is TRBV4-3; TRBD1 is a possible D gene (5 bases). The CDR3 extends over 17 amino acids. V was clipped by 1 base and J by 8 bases, with 20 bases between them. Germline CDR1 is LGHNA and CDR2 is YSLEER. The CDR3 spells CASSQGGGGATIGELFF. The CDR3, as DNA: TGCGCCAGCAGCCAAGGAGGCGGTGGGGCGACCATAGGGGAGCTGTTTTTT.

The CDR3 coding sequence is TGCAGCGTTTGGGGGGAAAAAATGAGGGCTTTCTTT. Translation gives CSVWGEKMRAFF. The chain employs TRBV29-1 and TRBJ1-1, with D tentatively TRBD1 (5 bases). There are 12 residues in the CDR3. The germline V gene has CDR1 SQVTM and CDR2 ANQGSEA. V dropped 5 bases and J dropped 11 bases, with 18 bases sitting between them.

A single count supports this clone. The J gene is TRBJ2-7, the V gene TRBV20-1; TRBD2 matches 8 bases. V shed 3 bases and J 0 bases; nucleotides not matched to a gene: 13. The CDR3 is 17 residues long. CDR1 DFQATT and CDR2 SNEGSKA come from the germline V gene (reference sequence). The CDR3 protein is CSASSPSGRGSSYEQYF. The DNA for the CDR3 is TGCAGTGCTAGTTCCCCTAGCGGGCGGGGTAGCTCCTACGAGCAGTACTTC.

The V gene is TRBV30, the J gene TRBJ1-3; D might be TRBD1 (5 bases). V lost 0 bases to trimming and J lost 0 bases, with 9 bases between them. Germline values: CDR1 GTSNPN, CDR2 SVGIG (reference sequence). The CDR3 is made up of 15 amino acids. The CDR3 here is CAWSVGVGSGNTIYF. DNA for the CDR3: TGTGCCTGGAGTGTAGGGGTCGGCTCTGGAAACACCATATATTTT.

This clone was counted only a few times. The rearrangement uses TRBV29-1 and TRBJ1-2, with TRBD1 as a possible D gene (6 bases). This CDR3 contains 12 residues. Germline V lookup: CDR1 SQVTM, CDR2 ANQGSEA. V shed 2 bases and J shed 6 bases, with 10 bases lying between them. The CDR3 nucleotides are TGCAGCGTTGAAACAGGGATGGATGGCTACACCTTC. Translation: CSVETGMDGYTF.